This T cell receptor (beta chain) comes out of a study of blood T cell repertoires in COVID-19. For the study at large: The samples span acute and convalescent COVID-19 from the United States, Italy and Spain. Nucleic acid was either cDNA or gDNA, and it came from T cells, B-cell-depleted T cells, or PBMCs.

The CDR3 sequence is 18 residues long. V was clipped by 0 bases and J by 2 bases, with 19 bases between them. Germline CDR1 ENHRY, CDR2 SYGVKD. Per the original methods: The assay estimated nucleated cells by amplifying reference gene primers. Repertoires were generated with immunoSEQ multiplex PCR, while TCRdb's copy carries only in-frame clones and drops some. From that table come the V and J calls and clone size; the DNA was used to work out D and trimming. The profile shows around 300,000 clones, around 80% of them singletons. Sequencing was done on a sample of peripheral blood. V usage is TRBV10-3 and J usage is TRBJ2-5; weak D call: TRBD2 (6 bases). The receptor comes from a man aged 30-40 years with active or convalescent COVID-19. CDR3 sequence reads: CAISESGRKEGSQETQYF. Here the CDR3 DNA reads TGTGCCATCAGTGAGTCTGGTCGGAAGGAGGGAAGTCAAGAGACCCAGTACTTC.